Below, 22 T cell receptor beta chains from the same sample are listed, as sequenced in a study of T cell changes during pregnancy in multiple sclerosis. TCRdb's copy holds only in-frame clones and misses some; the assay was immunoSEQ multiplex PCR. The data show 55,000 to 65,000 clones, 93% seen once. Sequences were derived from peripheral blood, sampled after pregnancy. The receptors here all came from a female donor with multiple sclerosis, enrolled in a pregnancy study.

The rearrangement uses TRBV7-3 and TRBJ2-5, with D possibly matching TRBD1 (6 bases). CDR3 length: 12 residues. Germline lookup yields CDR1 SGHTA and CDR2 FQGTGA. Trimming shortened V by 5 bases and J by 7 bases, and 11 bases separated the two germline ends. CDR3 sequence reads: CASSLIGGTQYF. CDR3 in DNA: TGTGCCAGCAGCCTCATAGGGGGGACCCAGTACTTC.

The chain employs TRBV15 and TRBJ2-1; the match to TRBD1 covers 8 bases. This CDR3 spans 18 amino acids. J lost 2 bases, V lost 0 bases, and 9 bases had no gene match. Looked up from germline, CDR1 is LNHNV and CDR2 is YYDKDF (reference sequence). The CDR3 protein is CATSRDALTGVPYNEQFF. The CDR3 DNA reads as TGTGCCACCAGCAGAGATGCTTTGACAGGGGTACCCTACAATGAGCAGTTCTTC.

In DNA, the CDR3 is TGTGCCAGCAGTGCTAATAGCGGACCCTACGAGCAGTACTTC. This translates into CASSANSGPYEQYF. The genes are TRBV6-4 and TRBJ2-7, with D perhaps matching TRBD2 (6 bases). The CDR3 extends over 14 amino acids. V lost 4 bases and J lost 2, with 12 bases in between. Germline V gene lookup returns CDR1 MRHNA and CDR2 SNTAGT.

This sequence joins TRBV7-9 and TRBJ2-1, with 9 positions matching TRBD2. Germline V CDR1 and CDR2: SEHNR, FQNEAQ (reference sequence). V trimming: 5 bases; J trimming: 1 base; junction bases outside the gene matches: 12. This CDR3 region has 18 residues. The CDR3 sequence: CASSKLAGLGVSYNEQFF. CDR3 nucleotide sequence: TGTGCCAGCAGCAAACTAGCGGGCCTGGGAGTTTCCTACAATGAGCAGTTCTTC.

The chain combines TRBV25-1 with TRBJ1-1, with TRBD1 matching 12 bases. Per germline, CDR1 MGHDK and CDR2 SYGVNS. J lost 1 base, V lost 8 bases, and 2 bases had no gene match. CDR3 length equals 14 residues. CDR3 nucleotide sequence: TGTGCCAGCCGGGACAGGGGGCAGAACACTGAAGCTTTCTTT. Amino acids: CASRDRGQNTEAFF.

The chain recombines TRBV7-3 with TRBJ1-1; 10 nucleotides match TRBD1. This CDR3 is 15 amino acids long. Germline CDR1 and CDR2: SGHTA and FQGTGA. The ends lost 0 bases at V and 6 bases at J; junction bases unmatched: 4. This CDR3 reads CASSLTRGQGSEAFF. The CDR3 nucleotides are TGTGCCAGCAGCTTAACAAGGGGACAGGGGTCTGAAGCTTTCTTT.

The J gene is TRBJ1-1, the V gene TRBV5-4; no clear D gene. The V end lost 3 bases, the J end lost 2 bases, and 14 bases lay between the germline ends. The CDR3 covers 15 residues. CDR1 is SGHNT, CDR2 YYREEE, per germline (reference sequence). This CDR3 is CASSSGTQLNTEAFF. CDR3 DNA sequence: TGTGCCAGCAGCTCAGGAACCCAATTAAACACTGAAGCTTTCTTT.

The V and J genes are TRBV7-9 and TRBJ1-3; D is ambiguous. Per the germline V gene, CDR1 is SEHNR and CDR2 is FQNEAQ (reference sequence). This CDR3 has 13 amino acids. Trimming shortened V by 4 bases and J by 4 bases, and 8 bases separated the two germline ends. Here the CDR3 reads CASSSLGGNTIYF. For the CDR3, the DNA is TGTGCCAGCAGCTCCTTGGGCGGAAACACCATATATTTT.

In this sample, this clone turned up once. V and J are TRBV28 and TRBJ2-1; the D gene is possibly TRBD2 (7 bases). Germline CDR1 is MDHEN and CDR2 is SYDVKM. The CDR3 sequence is 14 residues long. The V end was cut by 4 bases, the J end by 11 bases, with 18 bases between. CDR3 amino acids: CASSSLRGRAQQFF. In DNA form, the CDR3 reads TGTGCCAGCAGTTCCCTTAGGGGGAGGGCCCAGCAGTTCTTC.

This chain's CDR3 is CASSPNRSGQPQHF. The CDR3 DNA is TGTGCCAGCAGTCCAAACAGGTCGGGCCAGCCCCAGCATTTT. This chain uses TRBV27 with TRBJ1-5; D may be TRBD1 (5 bases). CDR1 is MNHEY, CDR2 SMNVEV, per germline (reference sequence). The CDR3 length is 14 residues. V was cut by 5 bases and J by 7 bases, with 15 bases left in between.

The chain uses TRBV18 and TRBJ2-5, with 9 bases identical to TRBD1. The germline CDR1 and CDR2 sequences are KGHSH and LQKENI. V dropped 5 bases and J dropped 4; count of bases not matched to a gene: 5. The length of the CDR3 is 14 residues. The CDR3: CASSTGQGGETQYF. In DNA form, the CDR3 reads TGTGCCAGCTCAACGGGACAGGGAGGAGAGACCCAGTACTTC.

The gene calls are TRBV4-3 and TRBJ2-7; the D is unclear. The CDR3 is 15 amino acids. Trimming pared 0 bases from V and 4 bases from J, leaving 13 bases between. Germline V gives CDR1 LGHNA, CDR2 YSLEER. CDR3 sequence reads: CASSQDRLILYEQYF. The CDR3 DNA reads as TGCGCCAGCAGCCAAGATAGACTGATCTTATACGAGCAGTACTTC.

The chain recombines TRBV4-2 with TRBJ1-2; D is undetermined. The CDR3 is 19 amino acids. Trimming pared 1 base from V and 6 bases from J, leaving 27 bases between. The germline V gene encodes CDR1 LGHNA and CDR2 YNFKEQ. The CDR3 is CASSQVAGVPRDEANGYTF. CDR3 nucleotide sequence: TGTGCCAGCAGCCAAGTAGCCGGGGTGCCAAGGGATGAAGCGAATGGCTACACCTTC.

V and J are TRBV9 and TRBJ1-2; D possibly corresponds to TRBD1 (5 bases). The V and J ends lost 4 bases and 0 bases respectively, with 16 bases between them. CDR3 length equals 16 residues. Germline-derived CDR1 and CDR2 are SGDLS and YYNGEE. In nucleotides, the CDR3 is TGTGCCAGCAGCAGTAGTGGGGCTGGGGCTAACTATGGCTACACCTTC. Translated: CASSSSGAGANYGYTF.

In this sample, this clone turned up many times. This chain uses TRBV6-4 with TRBJ2-6; weak D call: TRBD1 (6 bases). CDR1 and CDR2 from the germline V gene are MRHNA and SNTAGT. CDR3 size: 15 residues. V lost 3 bases and J 0 bases, leaving 6 bases between the germline ends. CDR3 protein: CASSEDSSGANVLTF. The CDR3 coding sequence is TGTGCCAGCAGTGAGGACAGCTCTGGGGCCAACGTCCTGACTTTC.

The genes are TRBV7-6 and TRBJ2-2, with D unresolved. Germline V gene lookup returns CDR1 SGHVS and CDR2 FNYEAQ. V lost 5 bases, J lost 7 bases, and 8 bases lay in between. The length of the CDR3 is 12 residues. The DNA for the CDR3 is TGTGCCAGCAGCCCCGCGGTCGGGGAGCTGTTTTTT. Its protein product is CASSPAVGELFF.

This clone was seen only once. The rearrangement joins TRBV6-1 to TRBJ2-4, with 7 positions matching TRBD2. Germline CDR1 MNHNS, CDR2 SASEGT. The CDR3 has 16 amino acids. Losses at the gene ends were 2 bases for V and 4 bases for J; bases not matched to a gene: 8. CDR3: CASSEISRGGKNIQYF. In DNA, the CDR3 is TGTGCCAGCAGTGAAATATCTAGGGGAGGGAAAAACATTCAGTACTTC.

CDR3 protein: CASSPTGVSNQPQHF. CDR3 DNA: TGTGCCAGCTCACCTACAGGGGTGAGCAATCAGCCCCAGCATTTT. This sequence joins TRBV18 and TRBJ1-5, with TRBD1 matching over 7 bases. This CDR3 is built from 15 residues. With 3 bases clipped from V and 1 base from J, the junction kept 3 bases outside the gene matches. Germline CDR1 and CDR2: KGHSH and LQKENI.

For this clone: At one of its ends the junction is not consistent with the germline gene, which may arise from a read error. The J gene is TRBJ2-1, the V gene TRBV7-7, with 7 bases fitting TRBD2. From germline, CDR1 is SSHAT and CDR2 FNYEAQ (reference sequence). The CDR3 totals 15 residues. CDR3 nucleotide sequence: TGTGCTAGCAGCAGTGGGGGACTAAATAACAATGAGCAGTTCTTC. It is translated as CASSSGGLNNNEQFF.

CDR3 protein: CASSEGDEQFF. For the CDR3, the DNA is TGTGCCAGCTCAGAAGGAGATGAGCAGTTCTTC. The V gene is TRBV9, the J gene TRBJ2-1; D uncertain. With 7 bases removed from V and 8 bases from J, the gap between germline ends came to 10 bases. CDR1 is SGDLS and CDR2 is YYNGEE in the germline V gene. This CDR3 has 11 residues.

This clone showed up just once. The rearrangement links TRBV9 to TRBJ2-7; 11 nucleotides agree with TRBD2. Germline trimming cut 3 bases from V and 7 bases from J; bases unmatched to any gene: 3. The germline V gene has CDR1 SGDLS and CDR2 YYNGEE. The CDR3 is 13 residues long. CDR3 region: CASSERLAGEQYF. DNA of the CDR3: TGTGCCAGCAGCGAGAGACTAGCGGGGGAGCAGTACTTC.

Comments on this clone: Additional DNA sequences in this sample encode the identical CDR3. This chain connects TRBV29-1 to TRBJ2-7, with a weak D call TRBD1 (5 bases). The CDR3 runs to 12 residues. Looked up from germline, CDR1 is SQVTM and CDR2 is ANQGSEA. V lost 5 bases and J 4 bases, leaving 12 bases between the germline ends. CDR3 DNA: TGCAGCGTTCCTGGGGCGGCATACGAGCAGTACTTC. It translates to CSVPGAAYEQYF.